Below, 23 T cell receptor beta chains from the same sample are listed, as sequenced in a study of blood T cell repertoires in COVID-19. Assay: immunoSEQ multiplex PCR; the TCRdb copy retains only in-frame clones and omits some. Of under 250,000 clones listed, more than 75% are singletons. Source material: peripheral blood. The receptors shown here come from a woman between 55 and 75 years old who had recovered from COVID-19.

In this sample, this clone turned up a few times. J is TRBJ1-3 and V is TRBV7-2, with 9 positions matching TRBD1. V was clipped by 3 bases and J by 0 bases; unmatched bases: 6. The CDR3 sequence is 17 residues long. In germline, CDR1 is SGHTA, CDR2 FQGNSA. CDR3 coding DNA: TGTGCCAGCAGCTTGCGGGACAGGGCGTACTCTGGAAACACCATATATTTT. The encoded protein is CASSLRDRAYSGNTIYF.

V and J are TRBV19 and TRBJ1-2; 8 bases map to TRBD1. V shed 4 bases and J 4 bases; nucleotides not matched to a gene: 8. The CDR3 sequence is 15 residues long. Germline V gene sequence: CDR1 LNHDA, CDR2 SQIVND (reference sequence). CDR3 nucleotide sequence: TGTGCCAGTAGTAAGACAGGGGACTCCCCCTATGGCTACACCTTC. Translated, it gives CASSKTGDSPYGYTF.

This chain uses TRBV11-2 with TRBJ2-1, with 9 bases that match TRBD2. CDR1 and CDR2 from the germline V gene are SGHAT and FQNNGV. CDR3 length: 14 residues. V trimming: 3 bases; J trimming: 6 bases; junction bases outside the gene matches: 3. The CDR3 nucleotides are TGTGCCAGCAGCTTTGGCGGGGGGGCCAATGAGCAGTTCTTC. Its translation is CASSFGGGANEQFF.

CDR3 bases: TGTGCCAGCACCACAGGGAACTATGGCTACACCTTC. As protein: CASTTGNYGYTF. The chain has TRBV6-5 and TRBJ1-2; D might be TRBD1 (6 bases). Germline CDR1 reads MNHEY; CDR2 reads SVGAGI. This CDR3 comprises 12 residues. V was cut by 7 bases and J by 2 bases, with 8 bases left in between.

This chain joins TRBV4-1 and TRBJ1-2; 7 bases agree with TRBD1. Germline V CDR1 and CDR2: MGHRA, YSYEKL. The CDR3 has 15 residues. The J segment lost 5 bases and the V segment lost 1 base, leaving 7 bases of the junction unmatched. CDR3 nucleotide sequence: TGCGCCAGCAGCCAAGGGCCGGGACAGCTTTATGGCTACACCTTC. Encoded protein: CASSQGPGQLYGYTF.

This chain uses TRBV21-1 with TRBJ1-6. TRBV21-1 is a pseudogene segment. This CDR3 has 16 residues. The CDR3 nucleotides read TGTGCCAGCAGCAAAGGGGGGGGTATAGGCTTATCACCCCTCCACTTT. This encodes CASSKGGGIGLSPLHF.

The V and J genes are TRBV18 and TRBJ2-1, with TRBD2 matching over 8 bases. Looked up from germline, CDR1 is KGHSH and CDR2 is LQKENI. There are 16 residues in the CDR3. With V trimmed by 2 bases and J by 8 bases, 11 bases remained unmatched. The CDR3 spells CASSPVFGGGQHEQFF. In nucleotides, the CDR3 is TGTGCCAGCTCACCAGTTTTCGGGGGGGGCCAGCATGAGCAGTTCTTC.

This chain links TRBV28 with TRBJ2-7; possibly TRBD1 for D (6 bases). The CDR3 loop spans 15 amino acids. CDR1 MDHEN and CDR2 SYDVKM come from the germline V gene. Trimming took 2 bases from V and 5 from J, leaving 16 bases between them. The CDR3 is CASSLVGTKRDEQYF. DNA of the CDR3: TGTGCCAGCAGTTTAGTAGGGACAAAGAGAGACGAGCAGTACTTC.

The chain joins TRBV18 to TRBJ1-6; D might be TRBD1 (5 bases). The CDR3 length is 15 residues. CDR1 is KGHSH, CDR2 LQKENI, per germline. The V gene lost 6 bases and the J gene lost 5 bases, with 14 bases spanning the gap. CDR3 sequence: CASSTSRADNSPLHF. CDR3 sequence (DNA): TGTGCCAGCTCTACAAGCAGGGCGGATAATTCACCCCTCCACTTT. Together with reference TRBV18 and TRBJ1-6, the CDR3 gives the full variable domain: NAGVMQNPRHLVRRRGQEARLRCSPMKGHSHVYWYRQLPEEGLKFMVYLQKENIIDESGMPKERFSAEFPKEGPSILRIQQVVRGDSAAYFCASSTSRADNSPLHFGNGTRLTVT.

The J gene is TRBJ2-5, the V gene TRBV4-1; 8 bases match TRBD1. Germline V CDR1 and CDR2: MGHRA, YSYEKL. V dropped 6 bases and J dropped 5; count of bases not matched to a gene: 11. The CDR3 consists of 15 residues. In DNA, the CDR3 is TGCGCCAGCAGTCGTAGAGACAGGGGTGGGGAGACCCAGTACTTC. The encoded protein is CASSRRDRGGETQYF.

This sequence joins TRBV28 and TRBJ1-2; 7 bases map to TRBD1. Trimming at V came to 11 bases and at J to 4 bases, leaving 13 bases not matched to a gene. CDR3 length: 14 residues. The germline gives CDR1 MDHEN, CDR2 SYDVKM. The CDR3 loop reads CASWDRARAYGYTF. Written as DNA, the CDR3 is TGTGCCTCCTGGGACAGAGCCCGGGCCTATGGCTACACCTTC.

The J gene is TRBJ1-3, the V gene TRBV15; 9 bases align to TRBD1. Losses at the gene ends were 6 bases for V and 2 bases for J; bases not matched to a gene: 5. The germline V gene has CDR1 LNHNV and CDR2 YYDKDF (reference sequence). This CDR3 spans 15 amino acids. CDR3 region: CATRSDRGTGNTIYF. The CDR3 DNA follows: TGTGCCACCAGAAGTGACAGGGGGACTGGAAACACCATATATTTT.

The chain couples TRBV7-3 to TRBJ2-7, with 7 bases fitting TRBD2. Germline V gives CDR1 SGHTA, CDR2 FQGTGA. The CDR3 loop spans 15 amino acids. V was pared by 5 bases and J by 3 bases, with 10 bases of the junction left unmatched. The CDR3 DNA reads as TGTGCCAGCAGCCTTGGGACTACCCCCAACTACGAGCAGTACTTC. Protein: CASSLGTTPNYEQYF.

V gene TRBV4-1 combines with J gene TRBJ1-2, with D possibly being TRBD1 (5 bases). V lost 2 bases, J lost 3 bases, and 13 bases lay in between. Germline V lookup: CDR1 MGHRA, CDR2 YSYEKL. The CDR3 totals 15 residues. Written as DNA, the CDR3 is TGCGCCAGCAGCCAAATGACAGAGCGGGACTATGGCTACACCTTC. It is translated as CASSQMTERDYGYTF.

The CDR3 reads CASSTGGLGYTF. CDR3 bases: TGTGCCAGCAGCACCGGGGGGCTCGGCTACACCTTC. This sequence joins TRBV12-3 or TRBV12-4 and TRBJ1-2; perhaps TRBD1 as D (6 bases). The ends were cut back, 6 bases at V and 8 bases at J, with 13 bases in the middle. This CDR3 region has 12 residues.

This sequence joins TRBV28 and TRBJ2-7, with 12 bases aligning to TRBD2. Trimming removed 5 bases from V and 1 base from J; junction bases left unmatched: 3. Germline lookup yields CDR1 MDHEN and CDR2 SYDVKM. This CDR3 contains 15 residues. In DNA form, the CDR3 reads TGTGCCAGCAGTGTACTAGCGGGGGGTTCCTACGAGCAGTACTTC. Amino acids: CASSVLAGGSYEQYF.

The V and J genes are TRBV15 and TRBJ2-3; D is perhaps TRBD2 (6 bases). The germline CDR1 and CDR2 sequences are LNHNV and YYDKDF (reference sequence). The CDR3 contains 16 residues. Trimming removed 0 bases at V and 3 bases at J, with 13 bases between. This chain's CDR3 is CATSRDSGGVTDTQYF. CDR3 DNA sequence: TGTGCCACCAGCAGAGATTCTGGCGGGGTAACAGATACGCAGTATTTT.

J is TRBJ1-2 and V is TRBV19; 8 bases map to TRBD1. Germline V gene sequence: CDR1 LNHDA, CDR2 SQIVND (reference sequence). V lost 1 base and J lost 6; bases outside the gene matches: 13. The length of the CDR3 is 17 residues. Here the CDR3 DNA reads TGTGCCAGTAGTATAGTCGTAACTCACAAGACAGGGGATGGCTACACCTTC. This translates into CASSIVVTHKTGDGYTF.

The V call is TRBV11-3, the J call TRBJ2-7; D perhaps matches TRBD1 (6 bases). Germline CDR1 reads SGHNT; CDR2 reads YENEEA. The CDR3 runs 15 residues. The V end lost 5 bases, the J end lost 0 bases, and 14 bases lay between the germline ends. CDR3 bases: TGTGCCAGCAGCCCGAAGAGGGGGAGCTCCTACGAGCAGTACTTC. This sequence encodes CASSPKRGSSYEQYF. Full variable domain (missing parts from reference TRBV11-3 and TRBJ2-7): EAGVVQSPRYKIIEKKQPVAFWCNPISGHNTLYWYLQNLGQGPELLIRYENEEAVDDSQLPKDRFSAERLKGVDSTLKIQPAELGDSAVYLCASSPKRGSSYEQYFGPGTRLTVT.

This clone was seen only a few times. This chain uses TRBV28 with TRBJ1-2; a weak D match, TRBD1 (5 bases). The CDR3 spans 11 residues. V dropped 9 bases and J dropped 2 bases, with 7 bases sitting between them. Germline V gene sequence: CDR1 MDHEN, CDR2 SYDVKM. The CDR3 here is CARAGNYGYTF. CDR3 DNA: TGTGCCAGAGCAGGGAACTATGGCTACACCTTC.

The chain carries TRBV27 and TRBJ2-1; D is perhaps TRBD1 (6 bases). The germline V gene encodes CDR1 MNHEY and CDR2 SMNVEV (reference sequence). This CDR3 contains 14 residues. V was shortened by 4 bases and J by 8 bases, with 15 bases between the two germline ends. This chain's CDR3 is CASSSLAGVDEQFF. CDR3 sequence (DNA): TGTGCCAGCAGTTCATTGGCAGGGGTAGATGAGCAGTTCTTC.

V and J are TRBV29-1 and TRBJ1-6; TRBD1 matches at 8 bases. The germline V gene has CDR1 SQVTM and CDR2 ANQGSEA. V lost 5 bases and J lost 7; bases outside the gene matches: 7. This CDR3 contains 14 residues. The CDR3 is CSVRTGPRNSPLHF. The CDR3 nucleotides are TGCAGCGTTCGGACAGGGCCCCGGAATTCACCCCTCCACTTT.

V is TRBV18 and J is TRBJ1-3, with a possible D match to TRBD1 (6 bases). There are 14 residues in the CDR3. V was pared by 1 base and J by 4 bases, with 8 bases between. Germline CDR1 reads KGHSH; CDR2 reads LQKENI. The CDR3 DNA is TGTGCCAGCTCACCACTGCAGGGGGGAAACACCATATATTTT. It is translated as CASSPLQGGNTIYF.